The 3 T cell receptor beta chains below all came from one sample that was sequenced in a study of cytomegalovirus exposure and HLA in healthy donors. The PCR ran on 60 Vbeta and 13 Jbeta primers. Generated by immunoSEQ multiplex PCR, the TCRdb table keeps only in-frame clones and is missing some. The data contain 150,000 or so clones, roughly 80% of them singletons. Sample: PBMCs. The receptors stem from a woman between 40 and 50 years old in good health and CMV-seronegative.

In this sample, this clone turned up a few times. The J gene is TRBJ1-2, the V gene TRBV6-6; 7 bases line up with TRBD1. Germline trimming cut 6 bases from V and 6 bases from J; bases unmatched to any gene: 16. The CDR3 has 16 amino acids. Germline V lookup: CDR1 MNHNY, CDR2 SVGAGI (reference sequence). The CDR3 region has the DNA TGTGCCAGCAGGTCGACAGGGTCGGGGGGGTTCAATGGCTACACCTTC. It codes for CASRSTGSGGFNGYTF.

V is TRBV29-1 and J is TRBJ2-1; TRBD1 agrees at 8 bases. Looked up from germline, CDR1 is SQVTM and CDR2 is ANQGSEA. There are 13 residues in the CDR3. V lost 7 bases to trimming and J lost 1 base; unmatched junction nucleotides: 3. The CDR3: CSGGQGSYNEQFF. As DNA, the CDR3 is TGCAGCGGTGGACAGGGTTCCTACAATGAGCAGTTCTTC.

The gene calls are TRBV5-1 and TRBJ2-2, with D unclear. Between the trimmed V and J ends, which lost 4 bases and 6 bases, there was a span of 13 bases. Germline assignment: CDR1 SGHRS and CDR2 YFSETQ. CDR3 length equals 14 residues. The chain's CDR3 is CASSTLRIAGELFF. In DNA, the CDR3 is TGCGCCAGCAGCACCCTGCGAATTGCCGGGGAGCTGTTTTTT.